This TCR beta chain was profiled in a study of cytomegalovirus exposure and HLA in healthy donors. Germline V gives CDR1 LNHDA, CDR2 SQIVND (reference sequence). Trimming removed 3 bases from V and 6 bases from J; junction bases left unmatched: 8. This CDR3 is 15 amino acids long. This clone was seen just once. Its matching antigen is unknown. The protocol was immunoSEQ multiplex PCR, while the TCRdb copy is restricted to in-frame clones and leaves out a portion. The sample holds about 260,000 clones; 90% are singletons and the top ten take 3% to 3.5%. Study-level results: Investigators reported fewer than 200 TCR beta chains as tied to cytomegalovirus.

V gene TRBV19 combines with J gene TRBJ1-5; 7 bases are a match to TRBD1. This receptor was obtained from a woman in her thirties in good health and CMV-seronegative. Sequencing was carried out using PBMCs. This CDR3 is CASSIGTASPQPQHF. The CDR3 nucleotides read TGTGCCAGTAGTATCGGGACAGCTTCTCCTCAGCCCCAGCATTTT.